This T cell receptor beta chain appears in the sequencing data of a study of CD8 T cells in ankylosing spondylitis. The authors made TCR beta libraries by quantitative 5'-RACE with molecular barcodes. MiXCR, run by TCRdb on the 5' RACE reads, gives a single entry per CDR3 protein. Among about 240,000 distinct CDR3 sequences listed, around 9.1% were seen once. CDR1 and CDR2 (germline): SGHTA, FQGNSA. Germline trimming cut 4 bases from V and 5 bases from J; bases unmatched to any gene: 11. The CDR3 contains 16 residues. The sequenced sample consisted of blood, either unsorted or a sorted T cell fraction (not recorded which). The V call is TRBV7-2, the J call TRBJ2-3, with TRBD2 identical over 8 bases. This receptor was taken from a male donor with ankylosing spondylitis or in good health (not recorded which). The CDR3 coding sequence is TGTGCCAGCAGCTGGTTCGGGGGACTAGAAGGAGATACGCAGTATTTT. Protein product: CASSWFGGLEGDTQYF.